The subject of this entry is one TCR beta chain. The target antigen is unknown. Positively selected for CCR7, the CD45RO-negative cells used as naive CD8 cells excluded terminally differentiated effector memory CD45RA+ cells. The entry originates in a study of shared clonotypes between healthy human individuals. Study-level background: Each donor contributed plates that comprised three CD4 naive, three CD4 memory, two CD8 naive and one CD8 memory. Study results and limitations: Sharing across four donors was highest in naive CD4 (roughly 5%) and lowest in memory CD8 (approximately 0.4%).

V shed 4 bases and J 6 bases; nucleotides not matched to a gene: 10. In germline, CDR1 is MNHEY, CDR2 SMNVEV (reference sequence). The CDR3 covers 16 residues. Profiling relied on immunoSEQ multiplex PCR, and the TCRdb table lists in-frame clones only, not all of them. This table holds more than 2 million clones, about 95% found once. The origin of this receptor is a man between 18 and 29 years old in good health. Sequences were obtained from naive CD8+ T cells sorted from blood. The chain couples TRBV27 to TRBJ2-3; TRBD2 aligns across 10 bases. CDR3 sequence: CASSSLASGGSDTQYF. The CDR3 DNA reads TGTGCCAGCAGTTCCCTGGCTAGCGGGGGTTCGGATACGCAGTATTTT.